The TCR beta chain under discussion was sequenced for a study of blood T cell repertoires in COVID-19. Looking at the study overall: The cDNA or gDNA used as material had been derived from T cells, B-cell-depleted T cells, or PBMCs.

The germline V gene encodes CDR1 SGHDT and CDR2 YYEEEE. V was clipped by 4 bases and J by 4 bases; unmatched bases: 5. The CDR3 extends over 15 amino acids. Repertoires were generated with immunoSEQ multiplex PCR, while TCRdb's copy carries only in-frame clones and drops some. The sample records about 200,000 clones, around three quarters being singletons. V and J are TRBV5-6 and TRBJ2-2; 9 bases map to TRBD1. Sequencing was carried out using peripheral blood. This sequence was found in a woman in her 70s with acute or convalescent COVID-19. CDR3 protein: CASSEQGAVTGELFF. CDR3 sequence (DNA): TGTGCCAGCAGCGAACAGGGGGCGGTCACCGGGGAGCTGTTTTTT.